This entry lists 2 T cell receptor beta chains sequenced from one sample in a study of metastatic and nonmetastatic thyroid tumors. All patients were treatment-naive before thyroid surgery. TCRdb recomputed clones from the PCR reads via MiXCR. This table holds under 25,000 clones, about 13% found once. The specimen sequenced was blood. All receptors derive from a female donor with papillary thyroid cancer or a benign thyroid nodule (not recorded which). Some clones in this sample may be carry-over from other donors' samples.

Ten or more counts support this clone. V is TRBV19 and J is TRBJ1-5; D gene ambiguous. The CDR3 is made up of 15 amino acids. Germline lookup yields CDR1 LNHDA and CDR2 SQIVND (reference sequence). Trimming removed 5 bases from V and 0 bases from J, with 11 bases in between. The CDR3 region is CASSYRSGSNQPQHF. CDR3 DNA: TGTGCCAGTAGTTATCGGAGCGGTAGCAATCAGCCCCAGCATTTT.

The chain links TRBV2 to TRBJ2-4; D is undetermined. Germline CDR1 is SNHLY and CDR2 is FYNNEI. The CDR3 has 18 amino acids. Trimming pared 1 base from V and 3 bases from J, leaving 19 bases between. The CDR3 is CASSEGPGLNPDKNIQYF. CDR3 DNA sequence: TGTGCCAGCAGTGAAGGTCCGGGTCTGAACCCCGACAAAAACATTCAGTACTTC.